These T cell receptor beta chains were read from a single sample in a study of T cell responses to AZD1222 COVID-19 vaccine. Sequenced by immunoSEQ multiplex PCR; TCRdb stores in-frame clones only, minus some. The sample lists 100,000 or so clones, about 89% occurring once. The sample consisted of peripheral blood, taken 28 days after the second AZD1222 dose. These receptors were taken from an adult who received the AZD1222 COVID-19 vaccine. Each CDR3 is given with its conserved first and last residue. The D gene is left open where the match is weak. Expanded clones get a size class; other rows say once, few or many, or leave the size out.

V gene: TRBV21-1
clone size: NA
J gene: TRBJ2-7
D gene: NA
CDR3 protein: CARPDRGVSYEQYF
CDR3 DNA: TGTGCCAGACCGGACAGGGGGGTCTCCTACGAGCAGTACTTC

V gene: TRBV7-9
clone size: NA
J gene: TRBJ2-7
D gene: NA
CDR3 protein: CASSADLRTYEQYF
CDR3 DNA: TGTGCCAGCAGCGCGGACCTACGAACCTACGAGCAGTACTTC

V gene: TRBV28
clone size: NA
J gene: TRBJ1-6
D gene: NA
CDR3 protein: CASSPPGVDSPLHF
CDR3 DNA: TGTGCCAGCAGCCCGCCAGGGGTGGATTCACCCCTCCACTTT

V gene: TRBV27
clone size: NA
J gene: TRBJ2-7
D gene: NA
CDR3 protein: CASSLNPGGYEQYF
CDR3 DNA: TGTGCCAGCAGTTTAAACCCCGGGGGCTACGAGCAGTACTTC

V gene: TRBV19
clone size: NA
J gene: TRBJ2-7
D gene: NA
CDR3 protein: CASSDSVSYEQYF
CDR3 DNA: TGTGCCAGTAGTGACAGCGTCTCCTACGAGCAGTACTTC

V gene: TRBV4-1
clone size: once
J gene: TRBJ2-2
D gene: NA
CDR3 protein: CASSQVPLARWTGELFF
CDR3 DNA: TGCGCCAGCAGCCAAGTCCCACTAGCTCGTTGGACCGGGGAGCTGTTTTTT

V gene: TRBV30
clone size: few
J gene: TRBJ2-7
D gene: NA
CDR3 protein: CAWSEGTIYEQYF
CDR3 DNA: TGTGCCTGGAGTGAGGGTACGATCTACGAGCAGTACTTC

V gene: TRBV11-2
clone size: NA
J gene: TRBJ2-7
D gene: NA
CDR3 protein: CASSLYRLGGWDEQYF
CDR3 DNA: TGTGCCAGCAGCTTATACAGATTAGGAGGGTGGGACGAGCAGTACTTC

V gene: TRBV6-5
clone size: NA
J gene: TRBJ1-6
D gene: NA
CDR3 protein: CASSPRAEKSPLHF
CDR3 DNA: TGTGCCAGCTCGCCTAGGGCCGAGAAGTCACCCCTCCACTTT

V gene: TRBV27
clone size: NA
J gene: TRBJ2-3
D gene: NA
CDR3 protein: CASREGNTDTQYF
CDR3 DNA: TGTGCCAGCAGGGAGGGGAACACAGATACGCAGTATTTT

V gene: TRBV7-8
clone size: NA
J gene: TRBJ2-5
D gene: TRBD2
CDR3 protein: CASSSRTSQETQYF
CDR3 DNA: TGTGCCAGCAGCTCGCGGACTAGCCAAGAGACCCAGTACTTC

V gene: TRBV3-1/TRBV3-2
clone size: NA
J gene: TRBJ2-7
D gene: NA
CDR3 protein: CASSFYDRHEQYF
CDR3 DNA: TGTGCCAGCAGCTTCTATGACAGGCACGAGCAGTACTTC

V gene: TRBV4-2
clone size: NA
J gene: TRBJ2-7
D gene: TRBD2
CDR3 protein: CASSREAASGTLSYEQYF
CDR3 DNA: TGTGCCAGCTCAAGAGAAGCGGCTAGCGGGACCCTCTCCTACGAGCAGTACTTC

V gene: TRBV9
clone size: NA
J gene: TRBJ2-2
D gene: TRBD2
CDR3 protein: CASSVGLAEHTGELFF
CDR3 DNA: TGTGCCAGCAGTGTTGGACTAGCGGAGCACACCGGGGAGCTGTTTTTT

V gene: TRBV12-3/TRBV12-4
clone size: NA
J gene: TRBJ2-7
D gene: NA
CDR3 protein: CASSFTLSYEQYF
CDR3 DNA: TGTGCCAGCAGTTTTACGTTGAGCTACGAGCAGTACTTC

V gene: TRBV20-1
clone size: NA
J gene: TRBJ2-1
D gene: TRBD1
CDR3 protein: CSASGAGQGSNEQFF
CDR3 DNA: TGCAGTGCTAGTGGGGCGGGACAGGGGTCCAATGAGCAGTTCTTC

V gene: TRBV19
clone size: NA
J gene: TRBJ2-1
D gene: TRBD2
CDR3 protein: CASSRLAGGHEQFF
CDR3 DNA: TGTGCCAGTAGTAGGCTAGCGGGGGGGCATGAGCAGTTCTTC

V gene: TRBV18
clone size: NA
J gene: TRBJ2-7
D gene: NA
CDR3 protein: CASSPIPRTTYEQYF
CDR3 DNA: TGTGCCAGCTCACCAATACCGCGGACAACCTACGAGCAGTACTTC

V gene: TRBV5-1
clone size: NA
J gene: TRBJ2-3
D gene: TRBD2
CDR3 protein: CASSLVVRGGGDTQYF
CDR3 DNA: TGCGCCAGCAGCTTGGTTGTCCGGGGGGGAGGAGATACGCAGTATTTT

V gene: TRBV5-1
clone size: NA
J gene: TRBJ2-2
D gene: NA
CDR3 protein: CASSLVHVTGELFF
CDR3 DNA: TGCGCCAGCAGCTTGGTGCACGTCACCGGGGAGCTGTTTTTT

V gene: TRBV20-1
clone size: NA
J gene: TRBJ2-3
D gene: NA
CDR3 protein: CSARVRDTQYF
CDR3 DNA: TGCAGTGCTAGAGTTAGAGATACGCAGTATTTT

V gene: TRBV5-1
clone size: NA
J gene: TRBJ1-6
D gene: NA
CDR3 protein: CASRYRSNYNSPLHF
CDR3 DNA: TGCGCCAGCAGGTACAGATCCAATTATAATTCACCCCTCCACTTT

V gene: TRBV7-9
clone size: few
J gene: TRBJ2-1
D gene: TRBD2
CDR3 protein: CASSGSGTSLNNEQFF
CDR3 DNA: TGTGCCAGCAGCGGATCCGGGACTAGCCTGAACAATGAGCAGTTCTTC

V gene: TRBV9
clone size: once
J gene: TRBJ1-6
D gene: TRBD1
CDR3 protein: CASSATTGGDSPLHF
CDR3 DNA: TGTGCCAGCAGCGCTACTACAGGGGGGGATTCACCCCTCCACTTT

V gene: TRBV6-5
clone size: NA
J gene: TRBJ1-5
D gene: TRBD1
CDR3 protein: CASSLLTGGYQPQHF
CDR3 DNA: TGTGCCAGCAGCCTTCTCACAGGGGGCTATCAGCCCCAGCATTTT

V gene: TRBV4-2
clone size: NA
J gene: TRBJ1-1
D gene: NA
CDR3 protein: CASSPEARDTEAFF
CDR3 DNA: TGTGCCAGCAGCCCAGAAGCCAGGGACACTGAAGCTTTCTTT

V gene: TRBV18
clone size: NA
J gene: TRBJ1-1
D gene: NA
CDR3 protein: CASSPGRALNTEAFF
CDR3 DNA: TGTGCCAGCTCACCGGGTAGGGCCCTCAACACTGAAGCTTTCTTT

V gene: TRBV7-9
clone size: NA
J gene: TRBJ1-4
D gene: NA
CDR3 protein: CASSFNTGTLNEKLFF
CDR3 DNA: TGTGCCAGCAGCTTTAATACAGGGACCCTTAATGAAAAACTGTTTTTT

V gene: TRBV7-9
clone size: NA
J gene: TRBJ1-2
D gene: NA
CDR3 protein: CASSSVSNYGYTF
CDR3 DNA: TGTGCCAGCAGCTCTGTCTCTAACTATGGCTACACCTTC

V gene: TRBV27
clone size: NA
J gene: TRBJ2-7
D gene: TRBD1
CDR3 protein: CASSPNRDSMTYEQYF
CDR3 DNA: TGTGCCAGCAGTCCCAACCGGGACAGCATGACCTACGAGCAGTACTTC

V gene: TRBV2
clone size: medium-sized
J gene: TRBJ1-6
D gene: NA
CDR3 protein: CASRSDRSSSYNSPLHF
CDR3 DNA: TGTGCCAGCAGAAGTGACAGGTCGAGCTCCTATAATTCACCCCTCCACTTT

V gene: TRBV5-1
clone size: NA
J gene: TRBJ2-1
D gene: NA
CDR3 protein: CASSPDQGGYNEQFF
CDR3 DNA: TGCGCCAGCAGCCCGGATCAGGGTGGGTACAATGAGCAGTTCTTC

V gene: TRBV2
clone size: NA
J gene: TRBJ1-3
D gene: TRBD1
CDR3 protein: CASSRTGGNTIYF
CDR3 DNA: TGTGCCAGCAGTAGGACAGGGGGGAACACCATATATTTT

V gene: TRBV2
clone size: NA
J gene: TRBJ2-2
D gene: TRBD1
CDR3 protein: CASNGQGARTGELFF
CDR3 DNA: TGTGCCAGCAATGGACAGGGGGCGCGTACCGGGGAGCTGTTTTTT

V gene: TRBV9
clone size: NA
J gene: TRBJ2-1
D gene: TRBD2
CDR3 protein: CASSRTSVYEQFF
CDR3 DNA: TGTGCCAGCAGCAGGACTAGCGTGTATGAGCAGTTCTTC

V gene: TRBV14
clone size: NA
J gene: TRBJ2-5
D gene: TRBD1
CDR3 protein: CASPGTGQETQYF
CDR3 DNA: TGTGCCAGCCCAGGGACAGGACAAGAGACCCAGTACTTC

V gene: TRBV7-2
clone size: NA
J gene: TRBJ1-3
D gene: NA
CDR3 protein: CASSLDVVSGNTIYF
CDR3 DNA: TGTGCCAGCAGCTTAGACGTAGTTTCTGGAAACACCATATATTTT

V gene: TRBV5-1
clone size: NA
J gene: TRBJ1-3
D gene: NA
CDR3 protein: CASSLGTEGNTIYF
CDR3 DNA: TGCGCCAGCAGCTTGGGGACAGAAGGAAACACCATATATTTT

V gene: TRBV6-1
clone size: NA
J gene: TRBJ1-2
D gene: NA
CDR3 protein: CASSEFGGGYTF
CDR3 DNA: TGTGCCAGCAGTGAATTTGGGGGCGGCTACACCTTC

V gene: TRBV27
clone size: NA
J gene: TRBJ2-2
D gene: NA
CDR3 protein: CASSPHTGELFF
CDR3 DNA: TGTGCCAGCAGTCCTCACACCGGGGAGCTGTTTTTT

V gene: TRBV30
clone size: NA
J gene: TRBJ1-3
D gene: NA
CDR3 protein: CAWSVRSGAGNTIYF
CDR3 DNA: TGTGCCTGGAGTGTACGGTCGGGGGCTGGAAACACCATATATTTT

V gene: TRBV6-5
clone size: NA
J gene: TRBJ1-5
D gene: NA
CDR3 protein: CASSSLVQPQHF
CDR3 DNA: TGTGCCAGCAGTTCCTTGGTTCAGCCCCAGCATTTT

V gene: TRBV10-1
clone size: NA
J gene: TRBJ2-5
D gene: TRBD2
CDR3 protein: CASSESTSGETQYF
CDR3 DNA: TGCGCCAGCAGTGAGTCGACTAGCGGGGAGACCCAGTACTTC

V gene: TRBV19
clone size: NA
J gene: TRBJ2-5
D gene: TRBD1
CDR3 protein: CASSIGGTGGRETQYF
CDR3 DNA: TGTGCCAGTAGTATTGGGGGGACAGGAGGACGAGAGACCCAGTACTTC

V gene: TRBV5-5
clone size: NA
J gene: TRBJ2-1
D gene: TRBD1
CDR3 protein: CASSNRTGFYNEQFF
CDR3 DNA: TGTGCCAGCAGCAATCGGACAGGTTTCTACAATGAGCAGTTCTTC

V gene: TRBV2
clone size: NA
J gene: TRBJ1-5
D gene: TRBD1
CDR3 protein: CASNPDRLELTQHF
CDR3 DNA: TGTGCCAGCAATCCGGACAGGCTGGAATTGACCCAGCATTTT

V gene: TRBV4-1
clone size: NA
J gene: TRBJ1-1
D gene: NA
CDR3 protein: CASSPAPNTEAFF
CDR3 DNA: TGCGCCAGCAGCCCGGCGCCGAACACTGAAGCTTTCTTT

V gene: TRBV5-1
clone size: NA
J gene: TRBJ2-7
D gene: NA
CDR3 protein: CASRPSPGQPNLWPF
CDR3 DNA: TGCGCCAGCAGGCCCAGTCCCGGACAGCCGAACCTTTGGCCGTTC

V gene: TRBV4-1
clone size: once
J gene: TRBJ2-7
D gene: TRBD1
CDR3 protein: CASSRTGGHYEQYF
CDR3 DNA: TGCGCCAGCAGCCGGACAGGGGGCCACTACGAGCAGTACTTC

V gene: TRBV5-6
clone size: NA
J gene: TRBJ2-7
D gene: NA
CDR3 protein: CASSFKPPSSYEQYF
CDR3 DNA: TGTGCCAGCAGCTTTAAGCCCCCCTCTTCCTACGAGCAGTACTTC

V gene: TRBV5-1
clone size: NA
J gene: TRBJ2-1
D gene: TRBD1
CDR3 protein: CASSFVGQGSDEQFF
CDR3 DNA: TGCGCCAGCAGCTTCGTCGGACAGGGTAGCGATGAGCAGTTCTTC

V gene: TRBV30
clone size: NA
J gene: TRBJ1-1
D gene: NA
CDR3 protein: CAWSRVIDTEAFF
CDR3 DNA: TGTGCCTGGAGCCGGGTTATCGACACTGAAGCTTTCTTT

V gene: TRBV5-1
clone size: NA
J gene: TRBJ2-5
D gene: NA
CDR3 protein: CASSLASPRETQYF
CDR3 DNA: TGCGCCAGCAGCTTGGCCTCCCCCCGAGAGACCCAGTACTTC

V gene: TRBV15
clone size: NA
J gene: TRBJ1-2
D gene: NA
CDR3 protein: CATSRDGGGYGYTF
CDR3 DNA: TGTGCCACCAGCAGAGATGGGGGCGGCTATGGCTACACCTTC

V gene: TRBV28
clone size: NA
J gene: TRBJ1-1
D gene: TRBD1
CDR3 protein: CASSTTGGSTEAFF
CDR3 DNA: TGTGCCAGCAGTACGACAGGGGGGAGCACTGAAGCTTTCTTT

V gene: TRBV7-2
clone size: NA
J gene: TRBJ2-7
D gene: TRBD2
CDR3 protein: CASSLAEREDLNYEQYF
CDR3 DNA: TGTGCCAGCAGCTTAGCCGAGCGGGAGGACCTTAACTACGAGCAGTACTTC

V gene: TRBV5-1
clone size: NA
J gene: TRBJ2-6
D gene: NA
CDR3 protein: CASSPTAARGANVLTF
CDR3 DNA: TGCGCCAGCAGCCCTACAGCGGCTCGGGGGGCCAACGTCCTGACTTTC

V gene: TRBV28
clone size: NA
J gene: TRBJ1-5
D gene: NA
CDR3 protein: CASSPPGEWPQHF
CDR3 DNA: TGTGCCAGCAGTCCCCCAGGGGAATGGCCCCAGCATTTT

V gene: TRBV7-2
clone size: NA
J gene: TRBJ1-3
D gene: NA
CDR3 protein: CASSFGDSGNTIYF
CDR3 DNA: TGTGCCAGCAGCTTCGGGGACTCTGGAAACACCATATATTTT